Listed below are T cell receptor beta chains from one sample, sequenced in a study of cytomegalovirus exposure and HLA in healthy donors. Sequencing used immunoSEQ multiplex PCR; TCRdb keeps in-frame clones, though not all of them. The data show tens of thousands of clones, roughly 80% seen once. The sample was PBMCs. These receptors all stem from a woman in her thirties or forties in good health and CMV-seropositive. Each CDR3 is given with its conserved first and last residue. A D gene is named only where the DNA matches it firmly. Size is omitted from some rows. Given values are once, few, many or a class for expanded clones.

clone size,V gene,D gene,J gene,CDR3 DNA,CDR3 protein
.,TRBV25-1,TRBD2,TRBJ2-3,TGTGCCAGCAGTGCTGGACTAGCGGGGAACACAGATACGCAGTATTTT,CASSAGLAGNTDTQYF
once,TRBV7-9,.,TRBJ1-4,TGTGCCAGCAGCTTAGACGGGGGGCGGACTAATGAAAAACTGTTTTTT,CASSLDGGRTNEKLFF
.,TRBV27,.,TRBJ2-2,TGTGCCAGCACCCAAAGTAGAAAACGGGTCACCGGGGAGCTGTTTTTT,CASTQSRKRVTGELFF
.,TRBV5-6,TRBD2,TRBJ2-1,TGTGCCAGCACCAACTGGGGGGGACTTTACAATGAGCAGTTCTTC,CASTNWGGLYNEQFF
.,TRBV13,.,TRBJ1-4,TGTGCCAGCAGCGACCGGGGGGGGCGGGACGAAAAACTGTTTTTT,CASSDRGGRDEKLFF
.,TRBV15,.,TRBJ1-3,TGTGCCACCAGCAGAGATCGAGTCGGGTCTGGAAACGCCATATATTTT,CATSRDRVGSGNAIYF
.,TRBV11-2,.,TRBJ2-7,TGTGCCAGCAGCTTCGGCAGCCTGGGACGAGAGGGGGTTTACGAGCAGTACTTC,CASSFGSLGREGVYEQYF
.,TRBV6-5,.,TRBJ1-4,TGTGCCAGCAGTTACCTGACTAATGAAAAACTGTTTTTT,CASSYLTNEKLFF
.,TRBV19,TRBD1,TRBJ2-7,TGTGCCAGTAGTATAGGCAACAGGGGGCAGCACGAGCAGTACTTC,CASSIGNRGQHEQYF
.,TRBV5-4,TRBD2,TRBJ2-1,TGTGCCAGCAGCATACCGACTAGCGGGGGGGCCCGGGGGAGTCCAGATGAGCAGTTCTTC,CASSIPTSGGARGSPDEQFF
.,TRBV29-1,.,TRBJ2-7,TGCAGCGTCGAAGGAGGGCGAGACGAGCAGTACTTC,CSVEGGRDEQYF
.,TRBV6-1,TRBD1,TRBJ2-1,TGTGCCAGCAGTGAAGTCGGACAGGTGCAAGAGCAGTTCTTC,CASSEVGQVQEQFF
.,TRBV11-3,TRBD2,TRBJ2-1,TGTGCCAGCAGCTTAGTAGGCGGGGGGTCAATAAACAATGAGCAGTTCTTC,CASSLVGGGSINNEQFF
.,TRBV7-8,TRBD2,TRBJ2-1,TGTGCCAGCAGCTTAGCGTTAGCGGGGCCCTACAATGAGCAGTTCTTC,CASSLALAGPYNEQFF
.,TRBV15,.,TRBJ1-1,TGTGCCACCAGCAGAAGTAGGAACACTGAAGCTTTCTTT,CATSRSRNTEAFF
.,TRBV7-9,.,TRBJ2-3,TGTTCCAGCAGCTACAGAGCAGATACGCAGTATTTT,CSSSYRADTQYF
few,TRBV27,TRBD2,TRBJ2-7,TGTGCCAGTTGGGGACTAGGAAGGAATGAAGAGCAGTACTTC,CASWGLGRNEEQYF
.,TRBV30,.,TRBJ2-7,TGTGCCTGGAGTCTTAATTACGAGCAGTACTTC,CAWSLNYEQYF
.,TRBV5-5,TRBD1,TRBJ2-7,TGTGCCAGCAACCCTTCCTCCGGGACAGGGATATACGAGCAGTACTTC,CASNPSSGTGIYEQYF
.,TRBV9,.,TRBJ1-1,TGTGCCAGCAGCGTAGTAACAGCGAACACTGAAGCTTTCTTT,CASSVVTANTEAFF
few,TRBV7-7,.,TRBJ1-1,TGTGCCAGCAGCCGACAGGAGAACACTGAAGCTTTCTTT,CASSRQENTEAFF
few,TRBV6-1,.,TRBJ1-5,TGTGCCAGCAGTGAAAGCCTTGAGGGCAATCAGCCCCAGCATTTT,CASSESLEGNQPQHF
.,TRBV2,.,TRBJ1-1,TGTGCCAGCAGTGTAGGCACAGGGACTGAAGCTTTCTTT,CASSVGTGTEAFF
.,TRBV19,.,TRBJ1-1,TGTGCCAGTAGTAAGCGGGCCCAGAACACTGAAGCTTTCTTT,CASSKRAQNTEAFF
.,TRBV19,.,TRBJ2-2,TGTGCCAGTACCGAGATCGGGGGGGAGCTGTTTTTT,CASTEIGGELFF
.,TRBV30,TRBD1,TRBJ1-1,TGTGCCTCAGCGACAGGGCGTAACACTGAAGCTTTCTTT,CASATGRNTEAFF
.,TRBV27,.,TRBJ2-3,TGTGCCAGCAGTTTTCGTATCCGAGCAGATACGCAGTATTTT,CASSFRIRADTQYF